This entry describes one T cell receptor (beta chain). As yet, its antigen is unknown. The PCR made use of 60 Vbeta and 13 Jbeta primers. Methods used by the authors: Per a later analysis, the number of unique TCR beta chains was around 80 million, of which some 10 million were shared. Sequenced by immunoSEQ multiplex PCR; TCRdb stores in-frame clones only, minus some. The DNA gave D and trimming, while V, J and clone size come from that table. The sample consists of about 160,000 clones, 60% to 85% of them appearing once. V lost 4 bases, J lost 5 bases, and 11 bases lay in between. The CDR3 is 12 amino acids. Germline assignment: CDR1 GTSNPN and CDR2 SVGIG (reference sequence). The data originate from a study of cytomegalovirus exposure and HLA in healthy donors. Study-level information: Unique TCR beta sequences numbering approximately 120 million came from 190 million or so T cells in an earlier analysis.

Study outcomes and limitations: V- and J-gene trimming of TCR beta was linked (in a later analysis) to a missense DCLRE1C variant.

It was healthy bone marrow donors who served as donors. Sequenced material: PBMCs. The V and J genes are TRBV30 and TRBJ2-5; D is perhaps TRBD2 (5 bases). This sequence was found in a woman between 25 and 40 years old in good health and CMV-seronegative. The CDR3, as DNA: TGTGCCTGGAAGGGCCCGGGGGAGACCCAGTACTTC. It translates to CAWKGPGETQYF.